These T cell receptor beta chains were read from a single sample in a study of blood T cell repertoires in COVID-19. Some clones are missing from TCRdb's copy, which holds only in-frame ones; the method was immunoSEQ multiplex PCR. The table lists about 200,000 clones, around 83% of them singletons. The sequenced material came from PBMCs or T cells enriched from blood (not recorded which). These TCRs come from a woman in her thirties who had been exposed to COVID-19. CDR3s leave out the opening cysteine and the closing phenylalanine or tryptophan.

cdr3_aa: ASSFLASGGITSTDTQY
v_call: TRBV11-2
j_call: TRBJ2-3

cdr3_aa: ASRQQGGNQPQH
v_call: TRBV5-6
j_call: TRBJ1-5

cdr3_aa: ASREARHYSNQPQH
v_call: TRBV2
j_call: TRBJ1-5

cdr3_aa: ASSLGLAAYNEQF
v_call: TRBV5-1
j_call: TRBJ2-1

cdr3_aa: ASRAGQSDAEKLF
v_call: TRBV3-1/TRBV3-2
j_call: TRBJ1-4

cdr3_aa: ASSLPGTGGGTEAF
v_call: TRBV7-6
j_call: TRBJ1-1

cdr3_aa: ASTSGASRTEAF
v_call: TRBV3-1/TRBV3-2
j_call: TRBJ1-1

cdr3_aa: ASSELAGERGEQF
v_call: TRBV25-1
j_call: TRBJ2-1

cdr3_aa: ASSPSMQNTDTQY
v_call: TRBV6-1
j_call: TRBJ2-3

cdr3_aa: ASTAMDKNSYEQY
v_call: TRBV2
j_call: TRBJ2-7

cdr3_aa: ASKGGGAQH
v_call: TRBV6-6
j_call: TRBJ1-5

cdr3_aa: ASSPPRGGDNTGELF
v_call: TRBV3-1/TRBV3-2
j_call: TRBJ2-2

cdr3_aa: ASSFIPGQEHTEAF
v_call: TRBV11-2
j_call: TRBJ1-1

cdr3_aa: ASSSILARDRGEQF
v_call: TRBV7-2
j_call: TRBJ2-1

cdr3_aa: ASSWGQGEEPQH
v_call: TRBV7-8
j_call: TRBJ1-5

cdr3_aa: ASSAGGKSTDTQY
v_call: TRBV2
j_call: TRBJ2-3

cdr3_aa: ASSQGARNSNQPQH
v_call: TRBV19
j_call: TRBJ1-5

cdr3_aa: ASSLGQKNTGELF
v_call: TRBV5-8
j_call: TRBJ2-2

cdr3_aa: ASSQQQRRDTIY
v_call: TRBV3-1/TRBV3-2
j_call: TRBJ1-3

cdr3_aa: ASSQLGQGREQY
v_call: TRBV4-1
j_call: TRBJ2-7

cdr3_aa: ASSYLRAMNTEAF
v_call: TRBV27
j_call: TRBJ1-1

cdr3_aa: ASSSRSGQETQY
v_call: TRBV7-2
j_call: TRBJ2-5

cdr3_aa: ASSLFQDTQY
v_call: TRBV7-2
j_call: TRBJ2-3

cdr3_aa: ASSEEGWSNQPQH
v_call: TRBV19
j_call: TRBJ1-5

cdr3_aa: ASIPSSGADYGYT
v_call: TRBV19
j_call: TRBJ1-2

cdr3_aa: ASSELWRGVLVHEQY
v_call: TRBV6-1
j_call: TRBJ2-7

cdr3_aa: ASSSTSGGENEQF
v_call: TRBV5-1
j_call: TRBJ2-1

cdr3_aa: AWARQGFYYEQY
v_call: TRBV30
j_call: TRBJ2-7

cdr3_aa: ASSFPTGISTDTQY
v_call: TRBV28
j_call: TRBJ2-3

cdr3_aa: ASSPTGTSFYEQY
v_call: TRBV7-9
j_call: TRBJ2-7

cdr3_aa: ASSPRDQPQH
v_call: TRBV19
j_call: TRBJ1-5

cdr3_aa: ASSPASGSYNEQF
v_call: TRBV10-2
j_call: TRBJ2-1

cdr3_aa: ASSLDRGNSPLH
v_call: TRBV5-4
j_call: TRBJ1-6

cdr3_aa: ASSFPGQGSYNEQF
v_call: TRBV7-2
j_call: TRBJ2-1

cdr3_aa: ASSVAGGDSYNEQF
v_call: TRBV9
j_call: TRBJ2-1

cdr3_aa: ASSLEPSGPYEQY
v_call: TRBV5-1
j_call: TRBJ2-7

cdr3_aa: SASPSGPLNEQF
v_call: TRBV20-1
j_call: TRBJ2-1

cdr3_aa: ASSSPGGVQPQH
v_call: TRBV6-2/TRBV6-3
j_call: TRBJ1-5

cdr3_aa: ASSYSDSYGYT
v_call: TRBV6-5
j_call: TRBJ1-2

cdr3_aa: ASSSSSRTEAF
v_call: TRBV13
j_call: TRBJ1-1

cdr3_aa: ASSIRDRGRLKEKLF
v_call: TRBV19
j_call: TRBJ1-4

cdr3_aa: ASSYSALVPNGYT
v_call: TRBV6-5
j_call: TRBJ1-2

cdr3_aa: ASSHWRVGAEAF
v_call: TRBV4-1
j_call: TRBJ1-1

cdr3_aa: ASSQSSGLRYSNQPQH
v_call: TRBV23-1
j_call: TRBJ1-5

cdr3_aa: SVEGGSGANVLT
v_call: TRBV29-1
j_call: TRBJ2-6

cdr3_aa: ATSDGEQEGYGYT
v_call: TRBV24-1
j_call: TRBJ1-2

cdr3_aa: ASSVQGAGAEQY
v_call: TRBV9
j_call: TRBJ2-7

cdr3_aa: ASSEFRGPETQY
v_call: TRBV2
j_call: TRBJ2-5

cdr3_aa: ASSRPGGNQPQH
v_call: TRBV6-2/TRBV6-3
j_call: TRBJ1-5

cdr3_aa: ASSYSSPLEGYT
v_call: TRBV6-5
j_call: TRBJ1-2

cdr3_aa: ASSTQNNYGYT
v_call: TRBV19
j_call: TRBJ1-2

cdr3_aa: ASSQGYRDASGRDEAF
v_call: TRBV3-1/TRBV3-2
j_call: TRBJ1-1

cdr3_aa: ASSFRDETQY
v_call: TRBV11-2
j_call: TRBJ2-5

cdr3_aa: ASSAGGRETQY
v_call: TRBV9
j_call: TRBJ2-5

cdr3_aa: ASSASGGAFVRETQY
v_call: TRBV19
j_call: TRBJ2-5

cdr3_aa: ASSPHLAGTGPYEQY
v_call: TRBV5-6
j_call: TRBJ2-7

cdr3_aa: ASSSSADTQY
v_call: TRBV12-3/TRBV12-4
j_call: TRBJ2-3